Below are 23 T cell receptor beta chains sequenced from a single sample in a study of control samples from healthy donors and cancer patients. Assay used: immunoSEQ multiplex PCR; TCRdb lists only in-frame clones, some missing. The data contain more than 95,000 clones, about 89% of them singletons. The specimen sequenced was blood. The receptors come from a man aged 55 to 70 in good health.

The J gene is TRBJ1-1, the V gene TRBV7-9; D is unclear. The CDR3 sequence is 15 residues long. Trimming cost V 7 bases and J 5 bases, with 20 bases left between them. The germline V gene has CDR1 SEHNR and CDR2 FQNEAQ (reference sequence). The CDR3 DNA follows: TGTGCCAGCACCCTATTTGGTTCAGGTCGAACTGAAGCTTTCTTT. This sequence encodes CASTLFGSGRTEAFF. The full variable domain, its missing parts supplied by reference TRBV7-9 and TRBJ1-1, is DTGVSQNPRHKITKRGQNVTFRCDPISEHNRLYWYRQTLGQGPEFLTYFQNEAQLEKSRLLSDRFSAERPKGSFSTLEIQRTEQGDSAMYLCASTLFGSGRTEAFFGQGTRLTVV.

In its sample, this clone was seen once. The chain carries TRBV3-1 (or the pseudogene TRBV3-2) and TRBJ2-2, with a possible D match to TRBD1 (6 bases). The germline CDR1 and CDR2 sequences are LGHDT and YNNKEL (reference sequence). The CDR3 runs 14 residues. V gave up 5 bases and J gave up 6 bases, with 13 bases separating them. CDR3 in amino acids: CASSAWDISGELFF. The CDR3 coding sequence is TGTGCCAGCAGCGCCTGGGACATTTCCGGGGAGCTGTTTTTT.

The chain links TRBV6-2 or TRBV6-3 to TRBJ1-5; no definite D call. The V end lost 1 base, the J end lost 2 bases, and 6 bases lay between the germline ends. This CDR3 region has 14 residues. Looked up from germline, CDR1 is MNHEY and CDR2 is SVGEGT. The CDR3 nucleotides read TGTGCCAGCAGTTACTTCGAGCGCAATCAGCCCCAGCATTTT. The encoded protein is CASSYFERNQPQHF.

This chain uses TRBV29-1 with TRBJ1-2; tentative D call: TRBD1 (5 bases). Germline CDR1 is SQVTM and CDR2 is ANQGSEA. Trimming took off 8 bases at V and 7 bases at J, with 11 bases between the two ends. The CDR3 sequence is 10 residues long. CDR3: CSTDGAGYTF. The CDR3 coding sequence is TGCAGCACCGACGGGGCTGGCTACACCTTC.

This clone was picked up one time. The chain employs TRBV5-1 and TRBJ1-3; D is uncertain. Germline V lookup: CDR1 SGHRS, CDR2 YFSETQ. The V and J ends lost 0 bases and 2 bases respectively, with 12 bases between them. The CDR3 runs 16 residues. The CDR3 bases are TGCGCCAGCAGCTTGGCTGGGGAGCGTACTGGAAACACCATATATTTT. This encodes CASSLAGERTGNTIYF.

V gene TRBV12-3 or TRBV12-4 combines with J gene TRBJ1-2; 7 bases are a match to TRBD1. The CDR3 is 13 amino acids. V dropped 2 bases and J dropped 8; count of bases not matched to a gene: 5. The CDR3 DNA follows: TGTGCCAGCAGTTTAATTGACAGGGCGGGCTACACCTTC. It codes for CASSLIDRAGYTF.

The rearrangement joins TRBV28 to TRBJ2-7, with D possibly being TRBD1 (6 bases). Trimming cost V 5 bases and J 0 bases, with 14 bases left between them. This CDR3 spans 15 amino acids. Per germline, CDR1 MDHEN and CDR2 SYDVKM. CDR3 loop: CASSTRQVSSYEQYF. The CDR3 DNA reads TGTGCCAGCAGTACCAGACAGGTTAGCTCCTACGAGCAGTACTTC.

This clone is a singleton in its sample. The chain employs TRBV20-1 and TRBJ1-4, with D hard to call. V gave up 6 bases and J gave up 8 bases, with 7 bases separating them. This CDR3 has 10 amino acids. The germline V gene has CDR1 DFQATT and CDR2 SNEGSKA (reference sequence). This chain's CDR3 is CSASYEKLFF. The CDR3 DNA reads as TGCAGTGCGAGCTACGAAAAACTGTTTTTT.

V is TRBV2 and J is TRBJ2-3; 14 bases line up with TRBD2. V lost 4 bases, J lost 5 bases, and 2 bases stayed unmatched. The CDR3 extends over 15 amino acids. Per germline, CDR1 SNHLY and CDR2 FYNNEI. The CDR3 DNA reads as TGTGCCAGCAGTGCCGGGACTAGCGGGGGAGATACGCAGTATTTT. Amino acids: CASSAGTSGGDTQYF.

As regards this clone: The sample holds other DNA sequences that translate to the same CDR3. The chain couples TRBV28 to TRBJ1-4; D possibly corresponds to TRBD1 (5 bases). V lost 2 bases and J lost 3, with 7 bases in between. This CDR3 has 14 residues. CDR1 is MDHEN, CDR2 SYDVKM, per germline. The CDR3 loop is CASSLGGPNEKLFF. The CDR3 bases are TGTGCCAGCAGTTTAGGGGGTCCTAATGAAAAACTGTTTTTT.

This sequence joins TRBV6-5 and TRBJ2-7; 7 nucleotides align to TRBD1. CDR1 MNHEY and CDR2 SVGAGI come from the germline V gene. The CDR3 consists of 12 residues. Losses at the gene ends were 6 bases for V and 4 bases for J; bases not matched to a gene: 3. CDR3 in DNA: TGTGCCAGCAGAAGGGGGCAATACGAGCAGTACTTC. This translates into CASRRGQYEQYF.

This clone was seen once. The chain joins TRBV27 to TRBJ1-4; possible D gene TRBD1, 5 bases. Germline V CDR1 and CDR2: MNHEY, SMNVEV (reference sequence). V was clipped by 3 bases and J by 4 bases, with 9 bases between them. CDR3 size: 14 residues. CDR3 region: CASSFQGSNEKLFF. The DNA for the CDR3 is TGTGCCAGCAGTTTTCAGGGCAGTAATGAAAAACTGTTTTTT.

V is TRBV6-1 and J is TRBJ1-4, with D perhaps matching TRBD1 (5 bases). This CDR3 has 14 residues. V was pared by 2 bases and J by 6 bases, with 10 bases between. From germline, CDR1 is MNHNS and CDR2 SASEGT. As DNA, the CDR3 is TGTGCCAGCAGTGAACGGGGGGAGTATGAAAAACTGTTTTTT. Its protein product is CASSERGEYEKLFF.

V is TRBV3-1 (or the pseudogene TRBV3-2) and J is TRBJ1-6, with 10 bases matching TRBD1. Germline CDR1 LGHDT, CDR2 YNNKEL (reference sequence). V trimming: 3 bases; J trimming: 10 bases; junction bases outside the gene matches: 6. The CDR3 has 15 amino acids. The CDR3 DNA reads TGTGCCAGCAGCCACCTTGACAGGGGGCGGTCACCCCTCCACTTT. Translated, it gives CASSHLDRGRSPLHF.

The chain has TRBV25-1 and TRBJ1-2, with 7 bases lining up with TRBD1. Germline loops: CDR1 MGHDK, CDR2 SYGVNS. Unmatched junction bases numbered 6, after V lost 5 bases and J lost 3 bases. The CDR3 covers 14 residues. The CDR3 spells CASSLQGNDYGYTF. The CDR3 nucleotides are TGTGCCAGCAGTCTACAGGGGAACGACTATGGCTACACCTTC.

The V and J genes are TRBV19 and TRBJ1-5, with a weak D call TRBD1 (5 bases). V was pared by 3 bases and J by 3 bases, with 12 bases between. The CDR3 consists of 15 residues. Germline V gene sequence: CDR1 LNHDA, CDR2 SQIVND (reference sequence). CDR3 sequence (DNA): TGTGCCAGTAGTATTATGCAGGGCGCCAATCAGCCCCAGCATTTT. Encoded protein: CASSIMQGANQPQHF. Together with reference TRBV19 and TRBJ1-5, the CDR3 gives the full variable domain: DGGITQSPKYLFRKEGQNVTLSCEQNLNHDAMYWYRQDPGQGLRLIYYSQIVNDFQKGDIAEGYSVSREKKESFPLTVTSAQKNPTAFYLCASSIMQGANQPQHFGDGTRLSIL.

The J gene is TRBJ1-1, the V gene TRBV7-2; D might be TRBD1 (5 bases). There are 14 residues in the CDR3. The V gene lost 5 bases and the J gene lost 1 base, with 11 bases spanning the gap. CDR1 and CDR2 (germline): SGHTA, FQGNSA. The CDR3 sequence: CASSLGTANTEAFF. For the CDR3, the DNA is TGTGCCAGCAGCCTAGGGACCGCGAACACTGAAGCTTTCTTT.

This chain uses TRBV28 with TRBJ1-4; 7 bases are shared with TRBD1. The CDR3 is 14 amino acids. Trimming cost V 5 bases and J 8 bases; bases outside gene matches: 8. Germline CDR1 and CDR2: MDHEN and SYDVKM. The chain's CDR3 is CASSPGGAGEKLFF. The CDR3 nucleotides are TGTGCCAGCAGTCCAGGGGGGGCTGGGGAAAAACTGTTTTTT.

The chain carries TRBV6-5 and TRBJ2-7; D is possibly TRBD1 (6 bases). The germline V gene encodes CDR1 MNHEY and CDR2 SVGAGI. The CDR3 runs 15 residues. Trimming removed 6 bases at V and 0 bases at J, with 15 bases between. The CDR3 DNA is TGTGCCAGCAGAGCCCAGGGGCACAGCTCCTACGAGCAGTACTTC. Translated, it gives CASRAQGHSSYEQYF.

CDR3 residues: CASSPGTNTEAFF. CDR3 coding DNA: TGTGCCAGCAGCCCTGGGACGAACACTGAAGCTTTCTTT. The rearrangement uses TRBV7-9 and TRBJ1-1; possibly TRBD1 for D (5 bases). Deletions cut 5 bases from V and 1 base from J, with 8 bases between. The CDR3 is made up of 13 amino acids. CDR1 is SEHNR and CDR2 is FQNEAQ in the germline V gene (reference sequence).

V is TRBV19 and J is TRBJ1-4; TRBD1 agrees at 8 bases. Germline V gene data show CDR1 as LNHDA and CDR2 as SQIVND (reference sequence). The CDR3 consists of 15 residues. V was pared by 3 bases and J by 7 bases, with 7 bases of the junction left unmatched. The CDR3 region has the DNA TGTGCCAGTAGTATTTCTGACAGGGGAAGTGAAAAACTGTTTTTT. Amino acid sequence: CASSISDRGSEKLFF.

The rearrangement uses TRBV11-2 and TRBJ2-3, with 11 bases identical to TRBD2. Germline CDR1 and CDR2: SGHAT and FQNNGV. The CDR3 covers 17 residues. V shed 5 bases, J shed 2 bases, and the junction held 9 bases outside the gene matches. The CDR3 spells CASSRGASGGHTDTQYF. The CDR3 region has the DNA TGTGCCAGCAGCCGCGGGGCTAGCGGGGGGCACACAGATACGCAGTATTTT.

This chain links TRBV23-1 with TRBJ2-5; D is undetermined. TRBV23-1 qualifies as an ORF whose function is uncertain. The CDR3 loop spans 14 amino acids. The V and J ends lost 4 bases and 0 bases respectively, with 9 bases between them. The CDR3 DNA is TGCGCCAGCAGTCTGCGGATACACCAAGAGACCCAGTACTTC. It encodes CASSLRIHQETQYF.